Shown below are 9 T cell receptor beta chains from a single sample sequenced in a study of blood T cells in healthy people across ages. A second PCR, run for roughly 7 to 12 cycles, used a sample-barcoded 5' primer plus a J-beta primer mix. TCRdb itself ran the 5' RACE reads through MiXCR, one entry per CDR3 protein. The table lists more than 1,400,000 distinct CDR3 sequences, roughly 45% of them singletons, with roughly 7.9% in the top ten. The material sequenced was blood. These receptor sequences come from a woman between 18 and 30 years old in good health.

The chain combines TRBV4-2 with TRBJ2-7; maybe TRBD2 (7 bases). Germline loops: CDR1 LGHNA, CDR2 YNFKEQ. Trimming left V 3 bases short and J 6 bases short, with 18 bases between. This CDR3 region has 15 residues. CDR3 amino acids: CASSQSRGGTIEQYF. In DNA, the CDR3 is TGTGCCAGCAGCCAGTCTAGGGGGGGGACTATCGAGCAGTACTTC.

The chain couples TRBV6-6 to TRBJ2-7; D gene ambiguous. Germline V gene data show CDR1 as MNHNY and CDR2 as SVGAGI (reference sequence). The CDR3 covers 15 residues. Trimming pared 0 bases from V and 0 bases from J, leaving 9 bases between. The CDR3 loop reads CASSYSGGFSYEQYF. CDR3 sequence (DNA): TGTGCCAGCAGTTACTCTGGCGGATTCTCCTACGAGCAGTACTTC.

This clonotype came up a few times. V and J are TRBV12-3 or TRBV12-4 and TRBJ2-7; 7 nucleotides match TRBD2. The CDR3 covers 15 residues. V lost 2 bases to trimming and J lost 2 bases; unmatched junction nucleotides: 6. CDR3: CASSLPSGATYEQYF. The CDR3, as DNA: TGTGCCAGCAGTTTACCAAGCGGGGCTACCTACGAGCAGTACTTC.

The gene calls are TRBV11-2 and TRBJ1-2; tentatively, D is TRBD1 (6 bases). The CDR3 contains 16 residues. CDR1 is SGHAT, CDR2 FQNNGV, per germline. Trimming left V 3 bases short and J 4 bases short, with 18 bases between. CDR3 nucleotide sequence: TGTGCCAGCAGCTTTCCGGGACAAAGCCACCTCTATGGCTACACCTTC. Amino acid sequence: CASSFPGQSHLYGYTF. The complete variable domain, with remaining parts taken from reference TRBV11-2 and TRBJ1-2, reads EAGVAQSPRYKIIEKRQSVAFWCNPISGHATLYWYQQILGQGPKLLIQFQNNGVVDDSQLPKDRFSAERLKGVDSTLKIQPAKLEDSAVYLCASSFPGQSHLYGYTFGSGTRLTVV.

This clonotype turned up a few times. This chain uses TRBV20-1 with TRBJ2-1, with 10 bases matching TRBD2. Germline loops: CDR1 DFQATT, CDR2 SNEGSKA (reference sequence). V lost 5 bases to trimming and J lost 6 bases; unmatched junction nucleotides: 10. The CDR3 spans 15 residues. The CDR3 DNA reads TGCAGTGCTCAAGGAGCGGGAGGGCCGGTCAATGAGCAGTTCTTC. Encoded protein: CSAQGAGGPVNEQFF.

J is TRBJ1-5 and V is TRBV14; possibly TRBD1 for D (5 bases). The V gene's germline CDR1 is SGHDN and CDR2 FVKESK. This CDR3 is 15 amino acids long. V dropped 1 base and J dropped 3 bases, with 10 bases sitting between them. The CDR3, as DNA: TGTGCCAGCAGCCAAGGGGCAGGGATCAATCAGCCCCAGCATTTT. Its translation is CASSQGAGINQPQHF.

This clonotype was detected only a few times. The rearrangement joins TRBV9 to TRBJ2-7, with D perhaps matching TRBD2 (6 bases). The germline gives CDR1 SGDLS, CDR2 YYNGEE. The CDR3 sequence is 14 residues long. V was clipped by 0 bases and J by 7 bases, with 14 bases between them. CDR3 sequence (DNA): TGTGCCAGCAGCGTAGGTCGGGTCCGGGGGGAGCAGTACTTC. This codes for CASSVGRVRGEQYF. Full variable domain (missing parts from reference TRBV9 and TRBJ2-7): DSGVTQTPKHLITATGQRVTLRCSPRSGDLSVYWYQQSLDQGLQFLIQYYNGEERAKGNILERFSAQQFPDLHSELNLSSLELGDSALYFCASSVGRVRGEQYFGPGTRLTVT.

The chain uses TRBV3-1 and TRBJ2-1; TRBD2 might be the D (6 bases). This CDR3 comprises 16 residues. Trimming took off 6 bases at V and 1 base at J, with 16 bases between the two ends. CDR1 is LGHDT, CDR2 YNNKEL, per germline (reference sequence). The CDR3 sequence: CASSHPGTPSYNEQFF. CDR3 sequence (DNA): TGTGCCAGCAGTCACCCCGGGACTCCGTCCTACAATGAGCAGTTCTTC.

The V gene is TRBV9, the J gene TRBJ2-3, with 12 bases matching TRBD2. V gave up 6 bases and J gave up 5 bases; unmatched junction bases: 7. CDR1 is SGDLS, CDR2 YYNGEE, per germline. The CDR3 spans 15 residues. The CDR3 nucleotides are TGTGCCAGCACCAAGACTAGCGGGAGAGAAGATACGCAGTATTTT. Protein sequence: CASTKTSGREDTQYF.